The next 28 T cell receptor beta chains were all read from a single sample in a study of blood T cell repertoires in COVID-19. The repertoire was sequenced with immunoSEQ multiplex PCR; TCRdb's copy has only in-frame clones and lacks some. The top ten clones hold about 17% of a sample with fewer than 150,000 clones, about 90% of them seen once. The sample comprised peripheral blood. The receptors were gathered from a woman in her forties or fifties who had recovered from COVID-19.

This chain connects TRBV15 to TRBJ1-2; TRBD1 matches 7 bases. In germline, CDR1 is LNHNV, CDR2 YYDKDF (reference sequence). The CDR3 extends over 15 amino acids. The J segment lost 6 bases and the V segment lost 4 bases, leaving 11 bases of the junction unmatched. CDR3 coding DNA: TGTGCCACCAGCACCCGACAGGGTGGGGTGCATGGCTACACCTTC. Amino acid sequence: CATSTRQGGVHGYTF.

The chain carries TRBV18 and TRBJ1-5, with a possible D match to TRBD1 (5 bases). V lost 2 bases to trimming and J lost 9 bases, with 11 bases between them. Germline V gives CDR1 KGHSH, CDR2 LQKENI. This CDR3 is built from 13 residues. The CDR3 bases are TGTGCCAGCTCACCAACCGAGCAGGGGCCCCAGCATTTT. Amino acids: CASSPTEQGPQHF. The complete variable domain, with remaining parts taken from reference TRBV18 and TRBJ1-5, reads NAGVMQNPRHLVRRRGQEARLRCSPMKGHSHVYWYRQLPEEGLKFMVYLQKENIIDESGMPKERFSAEFPKEGPSILRIQQVVRGDSAAYFCASSPTEQGPQHFGDGTRLSIL.

The rearrangement links TRBV19 to TRBJ2-2, with TRBD1 matching over 10 bases. Germline V gene lookup returns CDR1 LNHDA and CDR2 SQIVND (reference sequence). Unmatched junction bases numbered 11, after V lost 10 bases and J lost 6 bases. This CDR3 comprises 15 residues. CDR3 coding DNA: TGTGCCACCCAGATGGACAGGGGGTCCCCCGGGGAGCTGTTTTTT. This translates into CATQMDRGSPGELFF.

V is TRBV19 and J is TRBJ1-4; no firm D call. This CDR3 comprises 14 residues. V was cut by 6 bases and J by 0 bases, with 8 bases left in between. Germline lookup yields CDR1 LNHDA and CDR2 SQIVND (reference sequence). CDR3 nucleotides: TGTGCCAGTAGCACAGTGACAACTAATGAAAAACTGTTTTTT. Translation gives CASSTVTTNEKLFF.

The chain has TRBV5-1 and TRBJ2-5; 7 bases map to TRBD2. Germline V gives CDR1 SGHRS, CDR2 YFSETQ. The V and J ends lost 4 bases and 9 bases, in that order; junction bases with no gene match: 15. The CDR3 extends over 15 amino acids. This CDR3 reads CASSATGLPSLPQYF. The CDR3, as DNA: TGCGCCAGCAGCGCTACGGGACTACCTTCGCTGCCCCAGTACTTC.

The chain uses TRBV5-6 and TRBJ2-7; 7 bases match TRBD1. Germline V lookup: CDR1 SGHDT, CDR2 YYEEEE. The CDR3 length is 14 residues. J was trimmed by 7 bases and V by 4 bases; bases with no gene match: 11. DNA of the CDR3: TGTGCCAGCAGCACCAGACAGGGTTTGGGGGAGCAGTACTTC. This encodes CASSTRQGLGEQYF.

The genes are TRBV21-1 and TRBJ1-4; TRBD1 reflects the table's D call only, with no check against the DNA. TRBV21-1 is described as a pseudogene. There are 19 residues in the CDR3. The chain's CDR3 is CASSHGGQFDPSTNEKLFF. For the CDR3, the DNA is TGTGCCAGCAGCCATGGGGGACAGTTCGACCCCTCAACTAATGAAAAACTGTTTTTT.

The rearrangement links TRBV9 to TRBJ2-5; 7 bases are shared with TRBD1. CDR1 is SGDLS, CDR2 YYNGEE, per germline. The V segment lost 6 bases and the J segment 3 bases; nucleotides outside the gene matches: 8. CDR3 length equals 14 residues. This CDR3 is CASTSGTAKETQYF. The CDR3 nucleotides are TGTGCCAGCACCTCAGGGACAGCAAAAGAGACCCAGTACTTC.

The chain combines TRBV15 with TRBJ2-5, with TRBD2 matching 8 bases. Germline-derived CDR1 and CDR2 are LNHNV and YYDKDF (reference sequence). The junction had 6 bases not matched to a gene; V was cut back by 5 bases and J by 1 base. The CDR3 has 15 residues. The CDR3 coding sequence is TGTGCCACCAGCCTTGGCGGGAGGCGCCAAGAGACCCAGTACTTC. Its translation: CATSLGGRRQETQYF.

V usage is TRBV27 and J usage is TRBJ1-5, with 7 nucleotides matching TRBD1. V was clipped by 6 bases and J by 6 bases; unmatched bases: 8. Germline-derived CDR1 and CDR2 are MNHEY and SMNVEV (reference sequence). The CDR3 is 14 amino acids. Here the CDR3 reads CASRSQGIGQPQHF. In DNA form, the CDR3 reads TGTGCCAGCAGATCACAGGGGATCGGTCAGCCCCAGCATTTT.

This sequence joins TRBV9 and TRBJ1-1; no clear D. CDR1 SGDLS and CDR2 YYNGEE come from the germline V gene. Trimming shortened V by 0 bases and J by 7 bases, and 4 bases separated the two germline ends. The length of the CDR3 is 11 residues. The chain's CDR3 is CASSVDGEAFF. In DNA, the CDR3 is TGTGCCAGCAGCGTAGACGGTGAAGCTTTCTTT.

This chain connects TRBV3-1 (or the pseudogene TRBV3-2) to TRBJ2-7; no clear D. This CDR3 spans 14 amino acids. The germline V and J ends were trimmed by 0 bases and 2 bases, with 8 bases remaining between them. The germline V gene encodes CDR1 LGHDT and CDR2 YNNKEL (reference sequence). The CDR3 DNA is TGTGCCAGCAGCCAAGATATAGCTGCCTACGAGCAGTACTTC. Encoded protein: CASSQDIAAYEQYF.

The genes are TRBV10-1 and TRBJ2-3; a possible D gene is TRBD2 (6 bases). The CDR3 contains 15 residues. Trimming shortened V by 6 bases and J by 0 bases, and 13 bases separated the two germline ends. CDR1 and CDR2 from the germline V gene are WNHNN and SYGVQD (reference sequence). CDR3 sequence: CASSGGPSSTDTQYF. CDR3 in DNA: TGCGCCAGCAGCGGGGGACCCAGTAGCACAGATACGCAGTATTTT.

The V and J genes are TRBV5-6 and TRBJ1-1; 7 nucleotides align to TRBD1. V was pared by 2 bases and J by 7 bases, with 5 bases of the junction left unmatched. The CDR3 has 13 amino acids. The germline gives CDR1 SGHDT, CDR2 YYEEEE. The CDR3 region has the DNA TGTGCCAGCAGCTTAGACAGGGAGTATGAAGCTTTCTTT. Amino acids: CASSLDREYEAFF.

The chain combines TRBV15 with TRBJ2-6; D remains unclear. The CDR3 has 15 residues. Germline V gives CDR1 LNHNV, CDR2 YYDKDF (reference sequence). The V gene lost 5 bases and the J gene lost 2 bases, with 10 bases spanning the gap. The CDR3: CATSFRLTGANVLTF. CDR3 sequence (DNA): TGTGCCACCAGCTTTCGGTTGACTGGGGCCAACGTCCTGACTTTC.

This clone showed up just a few times. The chain carries TRBV7-8 and TRBJ2-1; 8 bases map to TRBD2. CDR1 is SGHVS and CDR2 is FQNEAQ in the germline V gene. This CDR3 has 16 amino acids. The J segment lost 2 bases and the V segment lost 6 bases, leaving 9 bases of the junction unmatched. The CDR3 nucleotides read TGTGCCAGCAGAGCGGGAATCGGGAGGGCCTACAATGAGCAGTTCTTC. This translates into CASRAGIGRAYNEQFF.

The chain has TRBV6-6 and TRBJ2-5, with 7 bases that match TRBD2. There are 14 residues in the CDR3. The germline V gene has CDR1 MNHNY and CDR2 SVGAGI (reference sequence). Losses at the gene ends were 6 bases for V and 1 base for J; bases not matched to a gene: 5. The CDR3 DNA is TGTGCCAGCAGAACGGGACTAAGCCAAGAGACCCAGTACTTC. The encoded protein is CASRTGLSQETQYF.

This chain connects TRBV4-1 to TRBJ2-5, with D perhaps TRBD2 (7 bases). The V and J ends lost 1 base and 7 bases respectively, with 19 bases between them. Germline CDR1 is MGHRA and CDR2 is YSYEKL. This CDR3 region has 16 residues. DNA for the CDR3: TGCGCCAGCAGCCAAGGTAGCGGGCCTTTAGGGGGGACCCAGTACTTC. Its translation: CASSQGSGPLGGTQYF.

The chain links TRBV4-2 to TRBJ2-1; D not certain. V lost 3 bases to trimming and J lost 8 bases, with 11 bases between them. This CDR3 spans 13 amino acids. CDR1 and CDR2 from the germline V gene are LGHNA and YNFKEQ. This CDR3 is CASSHSSGYEQFF. In nucleotides, the CDR3 is TGTGCCAGCAGCCATTCCAGTGGTTATGAGCAGTTCTTC.

This clone appeared many times. This rearrangement joins TRBV5-1 to TRBJ1-6; maybe TRBD1 (6 bases). The CDR3 has 15 residues. Trimming stripped 4 bases from V and 7 bases from J, with 15 bases between. Per germline, CDR1 SGHRS and CDR2 YFSETQ. The CDR3 is CASSPSGGRNSPLHF. In DNA form, the CDR3 reads TGCGCCAGCAGCCCCTCGGGGGGCCGGAATTCACCCCTCCACTTT.

This chain uses TRBV4-2 with TRBJ1-2; 7 bases agree with TRBD1. From germline, CDR1 is LGHNA and CDR2 YNFKEQ. The CDR3 consists of 14 residues. The V segment lost 0 bases and the J segment 8 bases; nucleotides outside the gene matches: 6. The CDR3 DNA reads TGTGCCAGCAGCCAAGAGGAGGGGGCGGCGGGCTACACCTTC. As protein: CASSQEEGAAGYTF.

The chain recombines TRBV12-3 or TRBV12-4 with TRBJ1-2; D ambiguous. This CDR3 is 13 amino acids long. With 3 bases removed from V and 0 bases from J, the gap between germline ends came to 5 bases. Written as DNA, the CDR3 is TGTGCCAGCAGTTTCCGTGCTAACTATGGCTACACCTTC. Encoded protein: CASSFRANYGYTF.

The rearrangement uses TRBV11-2 and TRBJ2-3, with D unresolved. Germline lookup yields CDR1 SGHAT and CDR2 FQNNGV. This CDR3 region has 15 residues. Trimming took 3 bases from V and 2 from J, leaving 12 bases between them. The DNA of the CDR3 is TGTGCCAGCAGCTTCTCCCCTAGATCCACAGATACGCAGTATTTT. It translates to CASSFSPRSTDTQYF.

The CDR3 loop is CASSQRDNFPNTGELFF. CDR3 coding DNA: TGTGCCAGTAGTCAAAGGGACAACTTCCCGAACACCGGGGAGCTGTTTTTT. This chain links TRBV19 with TRBJ2-2, with TRBD1 as a possible D gene (6 bases). The CDR3 loop spans 17 amino acids. Per germline, CDR1 LNHDA and CDR2 SQIVND (reference sequence). With 5 bases removed from V and 0 bases from J, the gap between germline ends came to 16 bases.

The V and J genes are TRBV3-1 (or the pseudogene TRBV3-2) and TRBJ1-4; 7 bases are a match to TRBD1. V lost 1 base to trimming and J lost 7 bases; unmatched junction nucleotides: 3. The CDR3 has 14 residues. Germline V CDR1 and CDR2: LGHDT, YNNKEL (reference sequence). CDR3 region: CASSQAGTVEKLFF. The CDR3 DNA reads TGTGCCAGCAGCCAAGCAGGGACAGTTGAAAAACTGTTTTTT.

The chain combines TRBV9 with TRBJ1-2; the D gene is possibly TRBD1 (6 bases). This CDR3 region has 16 residues. Germline assignment: CDR1 SGDLS and CDR2 YYNGEE. V gave up 4 bases and J gave up 7 bases, with 23 bases separating them. CDR3 sequence (DNA): TGTGCCAGCAGCCCTAGTTTTGGGGGCGTGTTTTCTGGCTACACCTTC. This encodes CASSPSFGGVFSGYTF.

This clone was seen more than once but under ten times. The V gene is TRBV9, the J gene TRBJ1-5; D might be TRBD1 (5 bases). The CDR3 contains 15 residues. CDR1 SGDLS and CDR2 YYNGEE come from the germline V gene. Trimming cost V 3 bases and J 4 bases, with 14 bases left between them. The CDR3 here is CASSASPGGNQPQHF. CDR3 DNA: TGTGCCAGCAGCGCCTCTCCGGGGGGGAATCAGCCCCAGCATTTT.

The genes are TRBV7-6 and TRBJ2-1; TRBD2 matches at 11 bases. Germline CDR1 and CDR2: SGHVS and FNYEAQ. Germline trimming cut 0 bases from V and 8 bases from J; bases unmatched to any gene: 9. CDR3 length: 17 amino acids. The CDR3 reads CASSLARELAGVDEQFF. CDR3 sequence (DNA): TGTGCCAGCAGCTTAGCGAGAGAACTAGCGGGAGTGGATGAGCAGTTCTTC.